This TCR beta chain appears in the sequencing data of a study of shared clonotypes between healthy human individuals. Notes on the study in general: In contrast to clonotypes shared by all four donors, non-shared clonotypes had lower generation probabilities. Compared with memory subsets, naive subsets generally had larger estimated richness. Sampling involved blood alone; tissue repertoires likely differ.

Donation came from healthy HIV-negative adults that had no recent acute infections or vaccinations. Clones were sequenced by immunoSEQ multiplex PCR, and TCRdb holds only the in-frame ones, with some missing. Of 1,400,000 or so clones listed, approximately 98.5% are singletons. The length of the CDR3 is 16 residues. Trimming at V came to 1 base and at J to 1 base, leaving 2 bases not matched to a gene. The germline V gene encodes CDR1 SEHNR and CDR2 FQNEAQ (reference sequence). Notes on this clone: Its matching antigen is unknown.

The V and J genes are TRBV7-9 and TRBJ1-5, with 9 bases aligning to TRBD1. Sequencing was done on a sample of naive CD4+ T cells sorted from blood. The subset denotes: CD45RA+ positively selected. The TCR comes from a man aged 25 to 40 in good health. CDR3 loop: CASSLGGQGSNQPQHF. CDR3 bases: TGTGCCAGCAGCTTAGGGGGACAGGGAAGCAATCAGCCCCAGCATTTT.